This entry is about one T cell receptor beta chain. In the original workflow: Amplification from reference gene primers served as the basis for estimated nucleated cell counts. Libraries were prepared by immunoSEQ multiplex PCR; TCRdb keeps only in-frame clonotypes and omits some of them. V and J calls plus clone size are reproduced from that table; the DNA served to infer D and trimming. The sample shows roughly 70,000 clones, approximately 83% of them seen only once. The sample belongs to a study of blood T cell repertoires in COVID-19. Overall study: From T cells, B-cell-depleted T cells, or PBMCs came the material, which was cDNA or gDNA.

The CDR3 spans 16 residues. Germline CDR1 SGDLS, CDR2 YYNGEE. V was clipped by 4 bases and J by 1 base, with 17 bases between them. The sequence was obtained from a woman aged 55-69 years with acute or convalescent COVID-19. Input material: peripheral blood. The V call is TRBV9, the J call TRBJ1-1, with D unresolved. CDR3 DNA: TGTGCCAGCAGCCCAGACCCCAGGTTAAAGAACACTGAAGCTTTCTTT. Protein product: CASSPDPRLKNTEAFF.